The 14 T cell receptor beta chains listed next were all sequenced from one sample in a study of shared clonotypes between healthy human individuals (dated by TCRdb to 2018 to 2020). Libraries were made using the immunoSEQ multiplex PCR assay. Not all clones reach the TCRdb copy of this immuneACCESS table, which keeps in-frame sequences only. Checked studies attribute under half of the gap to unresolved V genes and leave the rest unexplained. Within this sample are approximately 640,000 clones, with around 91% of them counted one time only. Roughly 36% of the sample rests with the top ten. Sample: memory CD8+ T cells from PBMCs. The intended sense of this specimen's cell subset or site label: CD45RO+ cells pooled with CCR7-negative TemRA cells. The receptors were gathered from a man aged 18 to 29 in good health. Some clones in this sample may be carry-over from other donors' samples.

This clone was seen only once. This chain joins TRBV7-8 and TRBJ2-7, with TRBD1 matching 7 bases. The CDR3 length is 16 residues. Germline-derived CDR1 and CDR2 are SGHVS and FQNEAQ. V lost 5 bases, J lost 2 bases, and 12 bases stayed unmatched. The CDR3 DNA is TGTGCCAGCAGCGGACAGGAAGATGCGAGACCCTACGAGCAGTACTTC. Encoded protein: CASSGQEDARPYEQYF. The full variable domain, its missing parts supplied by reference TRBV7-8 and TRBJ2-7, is GAGVSQSPRYKVAKRGQDVALRCDPISGHVSLFWYQQALGQGPEFLTYFQNEAQLDKSGLPSDRFFAERPEGSVSTLKIQRTQQEDSAVYLCASSGQEDARPYEQYFGPGTRLTVT.

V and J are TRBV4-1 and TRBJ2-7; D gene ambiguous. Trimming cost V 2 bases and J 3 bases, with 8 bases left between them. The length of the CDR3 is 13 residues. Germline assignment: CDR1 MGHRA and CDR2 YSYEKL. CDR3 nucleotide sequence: TGCGCCAGCAGCCAAAACCCTAGCTACGAGCAGTACTTC. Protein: CASSQNPSYEQYF.

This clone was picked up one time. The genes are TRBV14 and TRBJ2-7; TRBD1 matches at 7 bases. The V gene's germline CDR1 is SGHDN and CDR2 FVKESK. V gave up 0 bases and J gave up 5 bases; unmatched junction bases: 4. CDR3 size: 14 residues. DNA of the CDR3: TGTGCCAGCAGCCAAGATGAAGGGGGCCACGAGCAGTACTTC. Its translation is CASSQDEGGHEQYF.

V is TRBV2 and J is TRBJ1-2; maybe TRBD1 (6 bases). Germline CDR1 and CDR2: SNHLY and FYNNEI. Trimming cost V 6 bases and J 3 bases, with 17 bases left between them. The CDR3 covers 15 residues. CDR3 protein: CASSGGPSLHYGYTF. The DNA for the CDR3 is TGTGCCAGCAGCGGGGGGCCCTCCCTCCACTATGGCTACACCTTC.

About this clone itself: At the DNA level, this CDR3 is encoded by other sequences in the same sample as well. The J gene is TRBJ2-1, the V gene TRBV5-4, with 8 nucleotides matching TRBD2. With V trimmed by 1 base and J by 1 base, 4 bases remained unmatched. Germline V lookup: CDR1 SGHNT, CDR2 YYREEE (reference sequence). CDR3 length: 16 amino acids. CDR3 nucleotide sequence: TGTGCCAGCAGCTTGAAGCGGGAGCGATCCTACAATGAGCAGTTCTTC. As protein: CASSLKRERSYNEQFF.

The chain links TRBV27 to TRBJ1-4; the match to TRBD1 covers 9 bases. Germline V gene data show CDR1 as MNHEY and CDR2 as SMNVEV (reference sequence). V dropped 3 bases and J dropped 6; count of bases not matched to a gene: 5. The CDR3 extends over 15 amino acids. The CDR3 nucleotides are TGTGCCAGCAGTTTTGCCGGGACAGGGCATGAAAAACTGTTTTTT. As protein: CASSFAGTGHEKLFF.

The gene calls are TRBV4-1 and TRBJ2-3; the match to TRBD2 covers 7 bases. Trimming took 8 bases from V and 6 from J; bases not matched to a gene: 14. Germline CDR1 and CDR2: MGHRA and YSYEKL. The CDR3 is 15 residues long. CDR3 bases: TGCGCCAGCTCAGCCCGGGGGGACGACCCGGATACGCAGTATTTT. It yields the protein CASSARGDDPDTQYF.

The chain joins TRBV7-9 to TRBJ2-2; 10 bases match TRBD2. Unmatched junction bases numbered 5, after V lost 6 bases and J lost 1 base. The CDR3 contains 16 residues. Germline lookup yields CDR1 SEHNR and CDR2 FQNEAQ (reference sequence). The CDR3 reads CASSPGLAVNTGELFF. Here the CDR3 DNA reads TGTGCCAGCAGTCCTGGACTAGCGGTGAACACCGGGGAGCTGTTTTTT.

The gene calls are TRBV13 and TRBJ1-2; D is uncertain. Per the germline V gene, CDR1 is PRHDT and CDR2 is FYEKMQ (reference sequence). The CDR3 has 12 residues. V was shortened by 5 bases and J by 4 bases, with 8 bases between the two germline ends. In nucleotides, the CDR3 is TGTGCCAGCAGCCAAGGTCTCTATGGCTACACCTTC. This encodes CASSQGLYGYTF.

The DNA for the CDR3 is TGTGCCAGCAGTCCCCGGACCGGCCCCCACGAGCAGTACTTC. This codes for CASSPRTGPHEQYF. J is TRBJ2-7 and V is TRBV6-5; D is undetermined. Germline V lookup: CDR1 MNHEY, CDR2 SVGAGI. This CDR3 has 14 amino acids. The germline V and J ends were trimmed by 5 bases and 5 bases, with 16 bases remaining between them.

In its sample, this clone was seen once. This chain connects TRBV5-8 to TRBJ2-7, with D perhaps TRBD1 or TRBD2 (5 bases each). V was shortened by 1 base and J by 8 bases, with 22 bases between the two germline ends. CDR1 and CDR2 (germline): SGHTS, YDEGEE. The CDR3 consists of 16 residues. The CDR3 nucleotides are TGTGCCAGCAGCTTGTTTGGGACGCTCGGGCGACTGCAGCAGTACTTC. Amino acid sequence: CASSLFGTLGRLQQYF.

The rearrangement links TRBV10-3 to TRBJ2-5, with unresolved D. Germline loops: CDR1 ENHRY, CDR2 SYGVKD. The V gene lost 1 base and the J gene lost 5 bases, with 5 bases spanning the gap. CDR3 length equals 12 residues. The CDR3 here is CAISEYWETQYF. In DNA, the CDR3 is TGTGCCATCAGTGAGTACTGGGAGACCCAGTACTTC.

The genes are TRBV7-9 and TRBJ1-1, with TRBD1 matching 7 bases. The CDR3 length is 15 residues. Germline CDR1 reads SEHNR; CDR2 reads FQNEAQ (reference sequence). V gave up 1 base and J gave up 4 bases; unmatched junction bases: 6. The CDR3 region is CASSLEGGGFTEAFF. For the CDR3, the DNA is TGTGCCAGCAGCTTAGAAGGGGGCGGGTTCACTGAAGCTTTCTTT.

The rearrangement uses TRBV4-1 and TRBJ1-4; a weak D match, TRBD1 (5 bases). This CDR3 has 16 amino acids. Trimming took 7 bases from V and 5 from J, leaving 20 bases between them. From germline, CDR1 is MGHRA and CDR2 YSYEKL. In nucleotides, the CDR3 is TGCGCCAGCACCCCCCGACCGGGGCAATTCAATGAAAAACTGTTTTTT. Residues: CASTPRPGQFNEKLFF.